This TCR beta chain was profiled in a study of tumor and adjacent non-tumor tissue in lung cancer. The wider study: Each sample yielded roughly 4.2 million productive TCRbeta reads on average. Study results and limitations: Significantly higher TCR diversity was found in tumor than normal lung. Tumor repertoires had a smaller top 100 clone share than normal lung.

This sample's RNA came from whole unsorted tissue. TCRbeta libraries were built with three rounds of nested PCR, modified from ARM-PCR. TCRdb reprocessed the multiplex PCR reads with MiXCR, giving one entry per CDR3 protein. Of tens of thousands of distinct CDR3 sequences listed, about 66% are singletons. Notes on this clonotype: Its target is not known.

V dropped 1 base and J dropped 7 bases, with 10 bases sitting between them. This CDR3 spans 13 amino acids. The germline CDR1 and CDR2 sequences are SGHNT and YENEEA. The chain is built from TRBV11-3 and TRBJ2-5; no clear D gene. The TCR comes from a man aged 60-69 years with non-small cell lung cancer. Sequencing was done on a sample of lung tumor tissue. CDR3 in amino acids: CASSLGFSTTQYF. DNA of the CDR3: TGTGCCAGCAGCTTAGGGTTTTCAACGACCCAGTACTTC.